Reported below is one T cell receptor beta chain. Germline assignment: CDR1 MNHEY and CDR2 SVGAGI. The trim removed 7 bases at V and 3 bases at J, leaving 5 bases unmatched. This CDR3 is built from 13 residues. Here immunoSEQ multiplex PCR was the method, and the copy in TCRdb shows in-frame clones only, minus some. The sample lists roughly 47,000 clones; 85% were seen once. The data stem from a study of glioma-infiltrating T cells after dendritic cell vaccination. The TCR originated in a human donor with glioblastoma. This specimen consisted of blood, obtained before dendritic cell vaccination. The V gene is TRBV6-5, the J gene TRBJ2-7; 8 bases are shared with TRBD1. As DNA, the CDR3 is TGTGCCAGCACCACACAGGGGGGCTACGAGCAGTACTTC. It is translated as CASTTQGGYEQYF.